These 21 T cell receptor beta chains were sequenced from one sample in a study of a mutant IDH1 vaccine in newly diagnosed glioma. These receptors' targets are unknown. Some clones are missing from TCRdb's copy, which holds only in-frame ones; the method was immunoSEQ multiplex PCR. The data contain roughly 40,000 clones, more than 85% of them singletons. As to time point: week 5, during vaccination. The study gave 300 ug of mutant IDH1 20-mer peptide per vaccine dose, with topical imiquimod. The source was PBMCs, collected from a glioma patient whose treatment included an IDH1 peptide vaccine. All receptors come from a man aged 50-60 years with glioma.

The V gene is TRBV9, the J gene TRBJ2-1, with 14 bases fitting TRBD2. V was clipped by 7 bases and J by 9 bases; unmatched bases: 6. The CDR3 has 14 residues. Germline CDR1 is SGDLS and CDR2 is YYNGEE. The CDR3 reads CASERGLAGVEQFF. The CDR3 DNA reads TGTGCCAGCGAGAGGGGACTAGCGGGAGTTGAGCAGTTCTTC.

This clone was seen once. The genes are TRBV21-1 and TRBJ1-2. TRBV21-1 is a pseudogene. This CDR3 region has 15 residues. The CDR3 sequence is CASSKWDGRVNGYTF. As DNA, the CDR3 is TGTGCCAGCAGCAAATGGGACGGCCGCGTAAATGGCTACACCTTC.

Written as DNA, the CDR3 is TGTGCCAGCAGCTTAACGCAGGGGGAGCTGTTTTTT. The encoded protein is CASSLTQGELFF. The chain employs TRBV11-3 and TRBJ2-2; unclear D gene. The CDR3 has 12 residues. Between the trimmed V and J ends, which lost 2 bases and 8 bases, there was a span of 6 bases. Germline loops: CDR1 SGHNT, CDR2 YENEEA.

This chain links TRBV2 with TRBJ2-2, with D possibly being TRBD1 or TRBD2 (5 bases each). The V end lost 4 bases, the J end lost 8 bases, and 14 bases lay between the germline ends. Germline values: CDR1 SNHLY, CDR2 FYNNEI. This CDR3 region has 14 residues. The CDR3 is CASSGNQGRGELFF. For the CDR3, the DNA is TGTGCCAGCAGTGGGAACCAGGGACGGGGGGAGCTGTTTTTT.

This clone was found a few times. The rearrangement joins TRBV6-6 to TRBJ2-3; no reliable D call. Germline V gene lookup returns CDR1 MNHNY and CDR2 SVGAGI (reference sequence). The CDR3 extends over 14 amino acids. The V and J ends lost 1 base and 1 base respectively, with 6 bases between them. CDR3 nucleotides: TGTGCCAGCAGTTACTTGCAGCGCACAGATACGCAGTATTTT. This translates into CASSYLQRTDTQYF.

The V and J genes are TRBV7-9 and TRBJ1-5; maybe TRBD1 (6 bases). V was trimmed by 4 bases and J by 1 base, leaving 8 bases between them. Per germline, CDR1 SEHNR and CDR2 FQNEAQ (reference sequence). The CDR3 sequence is 14 residues long. For the CDR3, the DNA is TGTGCCAGCAGCTCGCAGGGGAGCAATCAGCCCCAGCATTTT. Its protein product is CASSSQGSNQPQHF.

The genes are TRBV30 and TRBJ2-2; 14 bases fit TRBD2. With 0 bases clipped from V and 3 bases from J, the junction kept 3 bases outside the gene matches. Germline values: CDR1 GTSNPN, CDR2 SVGIG (reference sequence). The CDR3 runs 17 residues. For the CDR3, the DNA is TGTGCCTGGAGTGTGACTAGCGGGAGGGGTTACACCGGGGAGCTGTTTTTT. Amino acids: CAWSVTSGRGYTGELFF. The variable domain in full, completed from reference TRBV30 and TRBJ2-2, reads SQTIHQWPATLVQPVGSPLSLECTVEGTSNPNLYWYRQAAGRGLQLLFYSVGIGQISSEVPQNLSASRPQDRQFILSSKKLLLSDSGFYLCAWSVTSGRGYTGELFFGEGSRLTVL.

This clone was counted once. This rearrangement joins TRBV10-3 to TRBJ2-7; D may be TRBD2 (5 bases). The CDR3 loop spans 14 amino acids. V was shortened by 0 bases and J by 3 bases, with 9 bases between the two germline ends. The germline V gene encodes CDR1 ENHRY and CDR2 SYGVKD. The CDR3 nucleotides are TGTGCCATCAGTGAGTCGATCGCGGGCTACGAGCAGTACTTC. Translation gives CAISESIAGYEQYF.

This chain uses TRBV9 with TRBJ2-1, with no clear D. Germline V gene data show CDR1 as SGDLS and CDR2 as YYNGEE. V was trimmed by 4 bases and J by 0 bases, leaving 14 bases between them. CDR3 length equals 16 residues. CDR3 in DNA: TGTGCCAGCAGCCCACGACGGGCTAGCTCCTACAATGAGCAGTTCTTC. It specifies CASSPRRASSYNEQFF. Based on the CDR3 plus reference TRBV9 and TRBJ2-1, the full variable domain is DSGVTQTPKHLITATGQRVTLRCSPRSGDLSVYWYQQSLDQGLQFLIQYYNGEERAKGNILERFSAQQFPDLHSELNLSSLELGDSALYFCASSPRRASSYNEQFFGPGTRLTVL.

This chain uses TRBV9 with TRBJ1-6; a weak D match, TRBD1 (6 bases). Germline loops: CDR1 SGDLS, CDR2 YYNGEE. Trimming left V 4 bases short and J 10 bases short, with 15 bases between. There are 14 residues in the CDR3. This chain's CDR3 is CASSHGQPRSPLHF. CDR3 in DNA: TGTGCCAGCAGCCACGGACAGCCCCGATCACCCCTCCACTTT.

The count of this clone is one. Here the CDR3 reads CASSRTEYSQPQHF. In nucleotides, the CDR3 is TGTGCCAGCAGCCGGACAGAGTACAGTCAGCCCCAGCATTTT. This sequence joins TRBV7-8 and TRBJ1-5, with D possibly TRBD1 on 6 matching bases. The CDR3 consists of 14 residues. With 5 bases removed from V and 6 bases from J, the gap between germline ends came to 14 bases. Germline CDR1 reads SGHVS; CDR2 reads FQNEAQ.

The chain carries TRBV4-3 and TRBJ1-2, with a weak D call TRBD1 (6 bases). V was shortened by 4 bases and J by 4 bases, with 13 bases between the two germline ends. The CDR3 length is 14 residues. Germline V CDR1 and CDR2: LGHNA, YSLEER. CDR3 region: CASSPSGAFYGYTF. In DNA form, the CDR3 reads TGCGCCAGCAGCCCGTCAGGGGCTTTCTATGGCTACACCTTC.

V gene TRBV6-5 combines with J gene TRBJ2-2; D is uncertain. The germline gives CDR1 MNHEY, CDR2 SVGAGI. The CDR3 sequence is 13 residues long. Trimming shortened V by 0 bases and J by 6 bases, and 5 bases separated the two germline ends. CDR3 DNA: TGTGCCAGCAGTTACTCGAGCGCCGGGGAGCTGTTTTTT. Amino acid sequence: CASSYSSAGELFF.

This chain joins TRBV2 and TRBJ2-1, with TRBD1 as a possible D gene (5 bases). The germline gives CDR1 SNHLY, CDR2 FYNNEI. The germline V and J ends were trimmed by 6 bases and 3 bases, with 12 bases remaining between them. This CDR3 is 14 amino acids long. The CDR3 coding sequence is TGTGCCAGCAGAGGACAAACCAACTACAATGAGCAGTTCTTC. The encoded protein is CASRGQTNYNEQFF.

In its sample, this clone was seen once. The chain joins TRBV2 to TRBJ1-6; D is unresolved. The CDR3 covers 14 residues. From germline, CDR1 is SNHLY and CDR2 FYNNEI. Trimming removed 3 bases at V and 4 bases at J, with 7 bases between. Here the CDR3 reads CASSEDLYNSPLHF. The CDR3, as DNA: TGTGCCAGCAGTGAGGACCTTTATAATTCACCCCTCCACTTT.

This chain connects TRBV2 to TRBJ2-3; tentatively, D is TRBD1 (6 bases). Germline values: CDR1 SNHLY, CDR2 FYNNEI. V was shortened by 6 bases and J by 3 bases, with 19 bases between the two germline ends. The CDR3 has 16 residues. Written as DNA, the CDR3 is TGTGCCAGCAGAAAGGGGACAAGCGGTCGAACAGATACGCAGTATTTT. It translates to CASRKGTSGRTDTQYF.

J is TRBJ2-7 and V is TRBV6-5; no firm D call. The ends were cut back, 4 bases at V and 0 bases at J, with 10 bases in the middle. This CDR3 is built from 14 residues. Germline values: CDR1 MNHEY, CDR2 SVGAGI. CDR3 DNA: TGTGCCAGCAGTTTCACGGACCGCTCCTACGAGCAGTACTTC. Amino acids: CASSFTDRSYEQYF.

The DNA of the CDR3 is TGTGCCAGCAGCGCCGGCGGGGGGGGTAGTATCGATACGCAGTATTTT. Protein sequence: CASSAGGGGSIDTQYF. This rearrangement joins TRBV9 to TRBJ2-3; 9 bases are a match to TRBD2. CDR1 SGDLS and CDR2 YYNGEE come from the germline V gene. The V gene end was trimmed by 3 bases and the J gene end by 6 bases; junction bases not matched to a gene: 11. The CDR3 covers 16 residues.

Notes on this clone: Other DNA sequences from this sample encode an identical CDR3 as well. The chain is built from TRBV9 and TRBJ2-5; 8 nucleotides agree with TRBD2. This CDR3 spans 15 amino acids. Germline assignment: CDR1 SGDLS and CDR2 YYNGEE. V shed 2 bases and J 2 bases; nucleotides not matched to a gene: 5. The CDR3 sequence: CASSVASGPQETQYF. Written as DNA, the CDR3 is TGTGCCAGCAGCGTCGCTAGCGGGCCGCAAGAGACCCAGTACTTC. Based on the CDR3 plus reference TRBV9 and TRBJ2-5, the full variable domain is DSGVTQTPKHLITATGQRVTLRCSPRSGDLSVYWYQQSLDQGLQFLIQYYNGEERAKGNILERFSAQQFPDLHSELNLSSLELGDSALYFCASSVASGPQETQYFGPGTRLLVL.

The chain couples TRBV6-1 to TRBJ1-6; no definite D call. In germline, CDR1 is MNHNS, CDR2 SASEGT. V was pared by 2 bases and J by 8 bases, with 13 bases between. The CDR3 runs to 15 residues. The CDR3 bases are TGTGCCAGCAGTGAATGGGAACAGTCGTATTCACCCCTCCACTTT. Its protein product is CASSEWEQSYSPLHF.

This CDR3 is CASAQKLNTEAFF. The CDR3 DNA reads as TGTGCCAGTGCACAGAAACTGAACACTGAAGCTTTCTTT. The gene calls are TRBV19 and TRBJ1-1; D not resolved. In germline, CDR1 is LNHDA, CDR2 SQIVND (reference sequence). The V and J ends lost 8 bases and 0 bases respectively, with 10 bases between them. CDR3 length: 13 residues.